The entry below describes one TCR beta chain. Its cognate antigen is unknown. The source of the sample is a study of cytomegalovirus exposure and HLA in healthy donors. Overall study results and limits: Among TCR sequences, most were rare, though some public TCRs appeared in many donors. The likely explanation for a cluster of highly shared sequence variants was sequencing artifact.

Both 60 Vbeta primers and 13 Jbeta primers went into the PCR. The method was immunoSEQ multiplex PCR; TCRdb's version includes in-frame clones alone and lacks a portion of them. The profile shows around 200,000 clones, 82% of them singletons. This CDR3 is built from 13 residues. Trimming removed 6 bases at V and 5 bases at J, with 13 bases between. Germline values: CDR1 MNHEY, CDR2 SMNVEV (reference sequence). This clonotype originated in a woman between 35 and 50 years old in good health and CMV-seronegative. The V and J genes are TRBV27 and TRBJ2-5, with D possibly TRBD2 on 6 matching bases. The sequenced material came from PBMCs. CDR3 sequence: CASSQTRLETQYF. The CDR3 DNA reads as TGTGCCAGCAGCCAGACTAGGTTGGAGACCCAGTACTTC.